One and the same sample provided the 12 T cell receptor beta chains below, sequenced in a study of T cells in Graves' hyperthyroidism and ophthalmopathy. Researchers took RNA transcripts and amplified the TCR beta CDR3 regions from them. The HTBI primer set was used in a first-round RT-PCR of the TCR CDR3. TCRdb used MiXCR to reprocess the multiplex PCR reads, holding one entry per CDR3 protein. The table lists around 600,000 distinct CDR3 sequences, roughly 15% of them singletons. The sequencing input was blood. The receptors were gathered from a woman aged 45-60 years with Graves' ophthalmopathy.

The V gene is TRBV4-3, the J gene TRBJ2-7; D not certain. Germline V gene sequence: CDR1 LGHNA, CDR2 YSLEER. Deletions cut 2 bases from V and 6 bases from J, with 11 bases between. The CDR3 totals 13 residues. The CDR3 nucleotides read TGCGCCAGCAGCCAAACAAGGAACCGCGAGCAGTACTTC. Its protein is CASSQTRNREQYF.

The sample holds a few counts of this clonotype. The rearrangement joins TRBV28 to TRBJ2-5, with 7 bases aligning to TRBD2. Germline CDR1 reads MDHEN; CDR2 reads SYDVKM. This CDR3 is built from 12 residues. After removal of 7 bases from V and 4 bases from J, the junction contained 3 bases not matched to a gene. CDR3 nucleotides: TGTGCCAGCAATATAGCGGGAGAGACCCAGTACTTC. It is translated as CASNIAGETQYF. The full variable domain, completed using reference TRBV28 and TRBJ2-5, is DVKVTQSSRYLVKRTGEKVFLECVQDMDHENMFWYRQDPGLGLRLIYFSYDVKMKEKGDIPEGYSVSREKKERFSLILESASTNQTSMYLCASNIAGETQYFGPGTRLLVL.

This chain uses TRBV7-9 with TRBJ2-1; TRBD2 matches at 8 bases. CDR1 is SEHNR and CDR2 is FQNEAQ in the germline V gene (reference sequence). CDR3 length: 16 amino acids. With 7 bases clipped from V and 0 bases from J, the junction kept 8 bases outside the gene matches. The CDR3 sequence is CASTTAGAPSYNEQFF. CDR3 coding DNA: TGTGCCAGCACGACAGCGGGAGCTCCCTCCTACAATGAGCAGTTCTTC. The full variable domain, with the rest looked up from reference TRBV7-9 and TRBJ2-1, is DTGVSQNPRHKITKRGQNVTFRCDPISEHNRLYWYRQTLGQGPEFLTYFQNEAQLEKSRLLSDRFSAERPKGSFSTLEIQRTEQGDSAMYLCASTTAGAPSYNEQFFGPGTRLTVL.

The sample holds a few counts of this clonotype. J is TRBJ2-5 and V is TRBV6-1, with TRBD2 matching 13 bases. CDR1 and CDR2 (germline): MNHNS, SASEGT. The ends lost 5 bases at V and 0 bases at J; junction bases unmatched: 15. The CDR3 consists of 20 residues. The CDR3 nucleotides read TGTGCCAGCAGTAAAAAGCCGGGACTAGCGGGGCGAGGGTACCAAGAGACCCAGTACTTC. It specifies CASSKKPGLAGRGYQETQYF.

CDR3 nucleotide sequence: TGTGCCAGCAGCGAAGGGAGGGCTAGAAATTCACCCCTCCACTTT. The encoded protein is CASSEGRARNSPLHF. This rearrangement joins TRBV9 to TRBJ1-6; D is uncertain. Trimming pared 3 bases from V and 7 bases from J, leaving 14 bases between. Germline lookup yields CDR1 SGDLS and CDR2 YYNGEE. The CDR3 sequence is 15 residues long. The full variable domain, in which reference TRBV9 and TRBJ1-6 provide the parts outside the CDR3, is DSGVTQTPKHLITATGQRVTLRCSPRSGDLSVYWYQQSLDQGLQFLIQYYNGEERAKGNILERFSAQQFPDLHSELNLSSLELGDSALYFCASSEGRARNSPLHFGNGTRLTVT.

This clonotype was seen more than once but under ten times. The chain carries TRBV7-9 and TRBJ2-5; D assignment may be TRBD1 or TRBD2 (5 bases each). The CDR3 spans 18 residues. The germline CDR1 and CDR2 sequences are SEHNR and FQNEAQ (reference sequence). Deletions cut 5 bases from V and 5 bases from J, with 27 bases between. The CDR3 nucleotides are TGTGCCAGCAGCCAACCGGACCAACAGAGGGGAGTCTTGGAGACCCAGTACTTC. Translating gives CASSQPDQQRGVLETQYF.

This clonotype has more than one count but fewer than ten. V and J are TRBV4-3 and TRBJ2-2; D gene unclear. V was cut by 0 bases and J by 6 bases, with 17 bases left in between. Looked up from germline, CDR1 is LGHNA and CDR2 is YSLEER. The CDR3 is 17 amino acids. The CDR3 protein is CASSQEGFLELSGELFF. Here the CDR3 DNA reads TGCGCCAGCAGCCAAGAAGGTTTCCTAGAACTTTCCGGGGAGCTGTTTTTT.

This clonotype was recorded many times. The V call is TRBV24-1, the J call TRBJ2-2; no reliable D call. The CDR3 totals 12 residues. Per the germline V gene, CDR1 is KGHDR and CDR2 is SFDVKD. Deletions cut 5 bases from V and 6 bases from J, with 6 bases between. The CDR3 DNA reads TGTGCCACCAGTGTCTACCCCGGGGAGCTGTTTTTT. Translated: CATSVYPGELFF.

The chain couples TRBV29-1 to TRBJ1-1; 8 nucleotides agree with TRBD1. Germline V gene sequence: CDR1 SQVTM, CDR2 ANQGSEA. V trimming: 8 bases; J trimming: 1 base; junction bases outside the gene matches: 3. The CDR3 extends over 12 amino acids. CDR3 sequence (DNA): TGCAGCATCGACAGGGGGAACACTGAAGCTTTCTTT. It encodes CSIDRGNTEAFF. Full variable domain (rest looked up from reference TRBV29-1 and TRBJ1-1): SAVISQKPSRDICQRGTSLTIQCQVDSQVTMMFWYRQQPGQSLTLIATANQGSEATYESGFVIDKFPISRPNLTFSTLTVSNMSPEDSSIYLCSIDRGNTEAFFGQGTRLTVV.

This clonotype was recorded at least ten times. V is TRBV28 and J is TRBJ2-3; D may be TRBD1 (8 bases). Trimming removed 8 bases at V and 5 bases at J, with 20 bases between. This CDR3 has 15 amino acids. From germline, CDR1 is MDHEN and CDR2 SYDVKM. The CDR3 nucleotides read TGTGCCAGCCTCACCGCAGGGGGCGGGGGAGATACGCAGTATTTT. Protein product: CASLTAGGGGDTQYF.

The chain joins TRBV19 to TRBJ2-7; TRBD2 agrees at 7 bases. The V segment lost 3 bases and the J segment 3 bases; nucleotides outside the gene matches: 8. CDR3 length equals 15 residues. CDR1 and CDR2 from the germline V gene are LNHDA and SQIVND (reference sequence). The CDR3 protein is CASSIVPGGRYEQYF. In DNA form, the CDR3 reads TGTGCCAGTAGTATTGTCCCGGGAGGCCGCTACGAGCAGTACTTC.

This clonotype was detected many times. The rearrangement uses TRBV6-2 or TRBV6-3 and TRBJ2-7; 9 positions agree with TRBD1. The CDR3 contains 13 residues. The germline CDR1 and CDR2 sequences are MNHEY and SVGEGT. The V gene end was trimmed by 7 bases and the J gene end by 7 bases; junction bases not matched to a gene: 8. As DNA, the CDR3 is TGTGCCAGCAACGACAGGGGGGAGAGGGAGCAGTACTTC. Amino acid sequence: CASNDRGEREQYF.